A selection of T cell receptor beta chains follows, all from one sample in a study of T cell responses to AZD1222 COVID-19 vaccine. The table came from immunoSEQ multiplex PCR; TCRdb's copy has only in-frame clones and leaves some out. The sample has 110,000 to 150,000 clones, about 94% seen once. The sequencing here drew on peripheral blood, taken on day 0 of AZD1222 vaccination. These receptors all come from an adult in good health. CDR3s include the opening cysteine and the closing phenylalanine or tryptophan. A D gene is named only where the DNA matches it firmly. The size of a clone is reported for some rows only, either as once, few or many, or as a class for expanded clones.

clone size: NA; J gene: TRBJ1-1; D gene: NA; V gene: TRBV11-2; CDR3 protein: CASSQLMGGGEAFF; CDR3 DNA: TGTGCCAGCAGCCAACTTATGGGGGGAGGTGAAGCTTTCTTT
clone size: NA; J gene: TRBJ2-1; D gene: NA; V gene: TRBV20-1; CDR3 protein: CSAITGNEQFF; CDR3 DNA: TGCAGTGCCATTACTGGGAATGAGCAGTTCTTC
clone size: NA; J gene: TRBJ2-7; D gene: TRBD2; V gene: TRBV7-9; CDR3 protein: CASSGLSGVSYEQYF; CDR3 DNA: TGTGCCAGCAGCGGACTCAGCGGGGTCTCCTACGAGCAGTACTTC
clone size: few; J gene: TRBJ2-7; D gene: NA; V gene: TRBV4-1; CDR3 protein: CASSQGAAPIYEQYF; CDR3 DNA: TGCGCCAGCAGCCAAGGGGCCGCTCCGATCTACGAGCAGTACTTC
clone size: NA; J gene: TRBJ2-7; D gene: TRBD2; V gene: TRBV5-4; CDR3 protein: CASSLAGTSGTYVGQYF; CDR3 DNA: TGTGCCAGCAGCTTGGCCGGGACTAGCGGGACCTACGTCGGGCAGTACTTC
clone size: NA; J gene: TRBJ2-1; D gene: TRBD2; V gene: TRBV30; CDR3 protein: CAWSPSGVEQFF; CDR3 DNA: TGTGCCTGGAGCCCTAGCGGAGTCGAGCAGTTCTTC
clone size: NA; J gene: TRBJ1-2; D gene: TRBD1; V gene: TRBV7-2; CDR3 protein: CASSIQGGANYGYTF; CDR3 DNA: TGTGCCAGCAGTATACAGGGGGGGGCTAACTATGGCTACACCTTC
clone size: NA; J gene: TRBJ1-1; D gene: NA; V gene: TRBV7-9; CDR3 protein: CASSLVGKNTEAFF; CDR3 DNA: TGTGCCAGCAGCTTAGTGGGCAAGAACACTGAAGCTTTCTTT
clone size: NA; J gene: TRBJ1-4; D gene: TRBD1; V gene: TRBV15; CDR3 protein: CATSTRTGAEKLFF; CDR3 DNA: TGTGCCACCAGCACCCGGACAGGGGCGGAAAAACTGTTTTTT
clone size: NA; J gene: TRBJ2-1; D gene: TRBD2; V gene: TRBV30; CDR3 protein: CAWRPTSGNEQFF; CDR3 DNA: TGTGCCTGGAGACCGACTAGCGGGAATGAGCAGTTCTTC
clone size: once; J gene: TRBJ2-7; D gene: TRBD1; V gene: TRBV9; CDR3 protein: CASSVEPQGYEQYF; CDR3 DNA: TGTGCCAGCAGCGTAGAGCCACAGGGGTACGAGCAGTACTTC
clone size: NA; J gene: TRBJ1-5; D gene: NA; V gene: TRBV12-5; CDR3 protein: CASGLLSNQPQHF; CDR3 DNA: TGTGCTAGTGGTCTCCTTAGCAATCAGCCCCAGCATTTT
clone size: NA; J gene: TRBJ1-1; D gene: TRBD1; V gene: TRBV24-1; CDR3 protein: CATVGQGNTEAFF; CDR3 DNA: TGTGCCACGGTGGGACAGGGGAACACTGAAGCTTTCTTT
clone size: NA; J gene: TRBJ1-1; D gene: TRBD1; V gene: TRBV11-2; CDR3 protein: CASSSGGYTEAFF; CDR3 DNA: TGTGCCAGCAGTTCAGGGGGCTACACTGAAGCTTTCTTT
clone size: NA; J gene: TRBJ2-1; D gene: NA; V gene: TRBV19; CDR3 protein: CASSMKSSYNEQFF; CDR3 DNA: TGTGCCAGTAGTATGAAGAGCTCCTACAATGAGCAGTTCTTC
clone size: NA; J gene: TRBJ2-3; D gene: NA; V gene: TRBV5-1; CDR3 protein: CASRVTGVDTQYF; CDR3 DNA: TGCGCCAGCAGGGTCACGGGAGTTGATACGCAGTATTTT
clone size: NA; J gene: TRBJ1-3; D gene: TRBD1; V gene: TRBV10-3; CDR3 protein: CATWTGAGNTIYF; CDR3 DNA: TGTGCCACCTGGACAGGGGCTGGAAACACCATATATTTT
clone size: NA; J gene: TRBJ2-7; D gene: NA; V gene: TRBV28; CDR3 protein: CASRPPAAGTRPSYEQYF; CDR3 DNA: TGTGCCAGCAGACCACCTGCGGCCGGGACACGACCGTCCTACGAGCAGTACTTC
clone size: NA; J gene: TRBJ2-3; D gene: NA; V gene: TRBV12-5; CDR3 protein: CASGLVRRDTQYF; CDR3 DNA: TGTGCTAGTGGTTTGGTAAGAAGAGATACGCAGTATTTT
clone size: NA; J gene: TRBJ1-5; D gene: NA; V gene: TRBV7-9; CDR3 protein: CASSSSRESNQPQHF; CDR3 DNA: TGTGCCAGCAGCTCCTCTAGGGAAAGCAATCAGCCCCAGCATTTT
clone size: once; J gene: TRBJ1-5; D gene: NA; V gene: TRBV19; CDR3 protein: CASSEQGGNQPQHF; CDR3 DNA: TGTGCCAGTAGTGAGCAGGGAGGCAATCAGCCCCAGCATTTT
clone size: few; J gene: TRBJ2-3; D gene: NA; V gene: TRBV5-1; CDR3 protein: CASSSMDSSDTQYF; CDR3 DNA: TGCGCCAGCAGCTCAATGGACAGCTCAGATACGCAGTATTTT
clone size: few; J gene: TRBJ2-1; D gene: TRBD2; V gene: TRBV7-3; CDR3 protein: CASHGGLAGNEQFF; CDR3 DNA: TGTGCCAGTCATGGGGGGCTAGCGGGCAATGAGCAGTTCTTC
clone size: NA; J gene: TRBJ1-6; D gene: NA; V gene: TRBV30; CDR3 protein: CAWSPRGDSPLHF; CDR3 DNA: TGTGCCTGGAGTCCCAGAGGCGATTCACCCCTCCACTTT
clone size: once; J gene: TRBJ1-2; D gene: NA; V gene: TRBV13; CDR3 protein: CASSLGGGRNYGYTF; CDR3 DNA: TGTGCCAGCAGCTTAGGCGGAGGGAGGAACTATGGCTACACCTTC
clone size: NA; J gene: TRBJ2-1; D gene: TRBD1; V gene: TRBV7-9; CDR3 protein: CASSLVPGGLSDEQFF; CDR3 DNA: TGTGCCAGCAGCTTAGTTCCAGGGGGCTTATCGGATGAGCAGTTCTTC
clone size: NA; J gene: TRBJ1-2; D gene: NA; V gene: TRBV10-2; CDR3 protein: CASSVGNPNYGYTF; CDR3 DNA: TGCGCCAGCAGTGTCGGCAACCCTAACTATGGCTACACCTTC
clone size: NA; J gene: TRBJ1-3; D gene: NA; V gene: TRBV5-4; CDR3 protein: CASSLDRDSGNTIYF; CDR3 DNA: TGTGCCAGCAGCTTGGACAGGGACTCTGGAAACACCATATATTTT
clone size: once; J gene: TRBJ2-3; D gene: NA; V gene: TRBV28; CDR3 protein: CASSSSNRELNSTDTQYF; CDR3 DNA: TGTGCCAGCAGTTCATCCAACAGGGAACTTAATAGCACAGATACGCAGTATTTT
clone size: NA; J gene: TRBJ2-1; D gene: NA; V gene: TRBV30; CDR3 protein: CAWSVGTPYNEQFF; CDR3 DNA: TGTGCCTGGAGTGTTGGGACACCGTACAATGAGCAGTTCTTC
clone size: NA; J gene: TRBJ1-5; D gene: TRBD1; V gene: TRBV6-5; CDR3 protein: CASETGEDNQPQHF; CDR3 DNA: TGTGCCAGCGAGACAGGGGAGGATAATCAGCCCCAGCATTTT
clone size: NA; J gene: TRBJ1-3; D gene: NA; V gene: TRBV7-2; CDR3 protein: CASSYAGSGNTIYF; CDR3 DNA: TGTGCCAGCAGTTACGCCGGCTCTGGAAACACCATATATTTT
clone size: NA; J gene: TRBJ1-2; D gene: NA; V gene: TRBV12-3/TRBV12-4; CDR3 protein: CASSTSQVYGYTF; CDR3 DNA: TGTGCCAGCAGCACCAGCCAGGTCTATGGCTACACCTTC
clone size: NA; J gene: TRBJ1-5; D gene: NA; V gene: TRBV4-1; CDR3 protein: CASSQAGTGDNQPQHF; CDR3 DNA: TGCGCCAGCAGCCAAGCCGGTACAGGTGACAATCAGCCCCAGCATTTT
clone size: once; J gene: TRBJ2-2; D gene: TRBD2; V gene: TRBV4-1; CDR3 protein: CASSQLSSGRDGELFF; CDR3 DNA: TGCGCCAGCAGCCAACTGTCTAGCGGGAGGGACGGGGAGCTGTTTTTT
clone size: NA; J gene: TRBJ1-2; D gene: TRBD1; V gene: TRBV7-9; CDR3 protein: CASSSQTGALSYGYTF; CDR3 DNA: TGTGCCAGCAGCTCCCAGACAGGGGCCCTTTCCTATGGCTACACCTTC
clone size: NA; J gene: TRBJ2-7; D gene: TRBD1; V gene: TRBV27; CDR3 protein: CASSLSSGGHYEQYF; CDR3 DNA: TGTGCCAGCAGTTTATCTTCAGGGGGCCACTACGAGCAGTACTTC
clone size: once; J gene: TRBJ1-1; D gene: NA; V gene: TRBV3-1/TRBV3-2; CDR3 protein: CASSQEVRGAEAFF; CDR3 DNA: TGTGCCAGCAGCCAAGAGGTCAGGGGAGCTGAAGCTTTCTTT
clone size: NA; J gene: TRBJ1-6; D gene: NA; V gene: TRBV3-1/TRBV3-2; CDR3 protein: CASSPLQDSPLHF; CDR3 DNA: TGTGCCAGCAGCCCCCTCCAGGATTCACCCCTCCACTTT
clone size: NA; J gene: TRBJ1-4; D gene: NA; V gene: TRBV6-5; CDR3 protein: CASSRYGQSEKLFF; CDR3 DNA: TGTGCCAGCAGTCGCTACGGACAGTCTGAAAAACTGTTTTTT
clone size: NA; J gene: TRBJ1-2; D gene: NA; V gene: TRBV21-1; CDR3 protein: CASSKVGRVSIGANYGYTF; CDR3 DNA: TGTGCCAGCAGCAAAGTAGGGAGAGTTTCGATTGGGGCTAACTATGGCTACACCTTC
clone size: once; J gene: TRBJ1-2; D gene: NA; V gene: TRBV6-2/TRBV6-3; CDR3 protein: CASSGGDGYTF; CDR3 DNA: TGTGCCAGCAGTGGGGGGGATGGCTACACCTTC
clone size: NA; J gene: TRBJ2-3; D gene: TRBD2; V gene: TRBV29-1; CDR3 protein: CSVGRSGSRTDTQYF; CDR3 DNA: TGCAGCGTTGGAAGGAGCGGGAGTAGGACAGATACGCAGTATTTT
clone size: once; J gene: TRBJ1-1; D gene: TRBD1; V gene: TRBV28; CDR3 protein: CASRPGGADEAFF; CDR3 DNA: TGTGCCAGCAGGCCAGGGGGCGCGGATGAAGCTTTCTTT
clone size: NA; J gene: TRBJ2-2; D gene: NA; V gene: TRBV10-1; CDR3 protein: CASTQGGTTGELFF; CDR3 DNA: TGCGCCAGCACGCAGGGGGGTACCACCGGGGAGCTGTTTTTT
clone size: NA; J gene: TRBJ1-3; D gene: TRBD1; V gene: TRBV7-8; CDR3 protein: CASSAHIRDRTGNTIYF; CDR3 DNA: TGTGCCAGCAGCGCCCATATCCGGGACAGAACAGGAAACACCATATATTTT
clone size: once; J gene: TRBJ2-1; D gene: NA; V gene: TRBV19; CDR3 protein: CASSPQPYNEQFF; CDR3 DNA: TGTGCCAGTAGTCCACAACCCTACAATGAGCAGTTCTTC
clone size: NA; J gene: TRBJ1-6; D gene: TRBD1; V gene: TRBV19; CDR3 protein: CASSGRTGGLRNSPLHF; CDR3 DNA: TGTGCCAGTAGTGGCCGGACAGGGGGTTTGCGTAATTCACCCCTCCACTTT
clone size: NA; J gene: TRBJ1-1; D gene: NA; V gene: TRBV29-1; CDR3 protein: CSVDKRAFF; CDR3 DNA: TGCAGCGTTGATAAGCGAGCTTTCTTT